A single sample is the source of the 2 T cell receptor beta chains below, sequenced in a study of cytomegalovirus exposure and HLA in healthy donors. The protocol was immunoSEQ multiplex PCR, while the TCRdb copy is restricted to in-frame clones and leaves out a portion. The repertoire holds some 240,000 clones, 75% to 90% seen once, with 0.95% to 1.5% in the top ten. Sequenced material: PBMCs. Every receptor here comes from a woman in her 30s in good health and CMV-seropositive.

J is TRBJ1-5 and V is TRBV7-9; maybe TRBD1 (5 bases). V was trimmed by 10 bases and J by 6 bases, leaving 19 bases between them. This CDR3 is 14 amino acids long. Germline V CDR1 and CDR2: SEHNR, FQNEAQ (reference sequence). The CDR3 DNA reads TGTGCCAACCCGACAGACCCCCAGGCTCAGCCCCAGCATTTT. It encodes CANPTDPQAQPQHF.

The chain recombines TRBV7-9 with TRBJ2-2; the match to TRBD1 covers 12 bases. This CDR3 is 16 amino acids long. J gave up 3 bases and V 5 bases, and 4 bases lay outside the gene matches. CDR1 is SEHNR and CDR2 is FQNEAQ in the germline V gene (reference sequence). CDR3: CASSVGTGGYTGELFF. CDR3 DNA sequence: TGTGCCAGCAGCGTTGGGACAGGGGGCTACACCGGGGAGCTGTTTTTT.